This T cell receptor (beta chain) emerged from a study of cytomegalovirus exposure and HLA in healthy donors. Overall study findings and caveats: Later on, analysis showed that most CMV-associated TCR beta chains appeared to be HLA-restricted. Among the most significant clusters, several appeared linked to common viral pathogens in a later analysis. The authors later found HLA-associated TCR beta chains more clonally expanded than equally common others. A missense variant in DCLRE1C was later tied to TCR beta V- and J-gene trimming.

Remarks on this clone: Its cognate antigen is unknown.

Germline V lookup: CDR1 LNHDA, CDR2 SQIVND (reference sequence). V dropped 6 bases and J dropped 4 bases, with 16 bases sitting between them. The CDR3 extends over 15 amino acids. PCR was performed using 60 Vbeta and 13 Jbeta primers. Using immunoSEQ multiplex PCR, the repertoire was profiled, and TCRdb retains in-frame clones only, with some absent. Of some 160,000 clones listed, about three quarters were seen once; the top ten hold 1.4%. This sequence originates from a woman aged 30 to 39 in good health and CMV-seronegative. Sequenced: PBMCs. This rearrangement joins TRBV19 to TRBJ2-1; D ambiguous. The CDR3 DNA is TGTGCCAGTAGGCACTCGATTCTCCCTTACAATGAGCAGTTCTTC. Its translation: CASRHSILPYNEQFF.